Listed here are 25 T cell receptor beta chains from one sample, sequenced in a study of blood T cells in healthy people across ages. The authors ran a second PCR of about 6 to 11 cycles using a sample-barcoded 5' primer and a J-beta primer mix. TCRdb independently ran MiXCR on the 5' RACE reads; one entry per CDR3 protein. The sample holds some 710,000 distinct CDR3 sequences, about 42% seen once. Sequenced: blood. These receptors came from a man at least 80 years old in good health.

This clonotype was counted ten times or more. CDR3: CASSVQESSGTQYF. Written as DNA, the CDR3 is TGTGCCAGCAGCGTACAGGAATCTTCGGGGACCCAGTACTTC. The genes are TRBV9 and TRBJ2-5, with D unclear. The CDR3 runs 14 residues. V lost 1 base to trimming and J lost 7 bases, with 14 bases between them. CDR1 and CDR2 from the germline V gene are SGDLS and YYNGEE. Full variable domain (missing parts from reference TRBV9 and TRBJ2-5): DSGVTQTPKHLITATGQRVTLRCSPRSGDLSVYWYQQSLDQGLQFLIQYYNGEERAKGNILERFSAQQFPDLHSELNLSSLELGDSALYFCASSVQESSGTQYFGPGTRLLVL.

This clonotype has a single count. This chain links TRBV20-1 with TRBJ2-3, with a weak D call TRBD1 (6 bases). Trimming removed 6 bases at V and 2 bases at J, with 18 bases between. CDR3 size: 15 residues. Germline V gene data show CDR1 as DFQATT and CDR2 as SNEGSKA (reference sequence). CDR3 in amino acids: CSATGQRGITDTQYF. DNA for the CDR3: TGCAGTGCCACCGGACAGAGAGGGATCACAGATACGCAGTATTTT.

This clonotype occurred a few times. This chain joins TRBV5-1 and TRBJ1-2; TRBD1 matches at 9 bases. The CDR3 consists of 13 residues. CDR1 is SGHRS, CDR2 YFSETQ, per germline. The V gene end was trimmed by 4 bases and the J gene end by 7 bases; junction bases not matched to a gene: 5. The CDR3 protein is CASSPQGAGGYTF. CDR3 DNA: TGCGCCAGCAGCCCACAGGGGGCTGGTGGCTACACCTTC. The full variable domain, rest sourced from reference TRBV5-1 and TRBJ1-2, is KAGVTQTPRYLIKTRGQQVTLSCSPISGHRSVSWYQQTPGQGLQFLFEYFSETQRNKGNFPGRFSGRQFSNSRSEMNVSTLELGDSALYLCASSPQGAGGYTFGSGTRLTVV.

The chain combines TRBV20-1 with TRBJ2-7, with TRBD2 identical over 8 bases. CDR1 and CDR2 (germline): DFQATT, SNEGSKA (reference sequence). This CDR3 region has 14 residues. V lost 5 bases, J lost 5 bases, and 11 bases stayed unmatched. This CDR3 is CSAARSGTSNEQYF. CDR3 nucleotide sequence: TGCAGTGCTGCCCGCTCCGGGACTAGTAACGAGCAGTACTTC.

This chain joins TRBV20-1 and TRBJ2-3; 8 positions agree with TRBD1. V dropped 0 bases and J dropped 0; count of bases not matched to a gene: 11. The CDR3 sequence is 18 residues long. Per the germline V gene, CDR1 is DFQATT and CDR2 is SNEGSKA (reference sequence). The chain's CDR3 is CSAREQPGTGLSTDTQYF. In DNA, the CDR3 is TGCAGTGCTAGAGAACAACCCGGGACAGGACTCAGCACAGATACGCAGTATTTT.

The J gene is TRBJ2-1, the V gene TRBV5-1; unclear D gene. V was shortened by 5 bases and J by 7 bases, with 19 bases between the two germline ends. CDR3 length equals 15 residues. Looked up from germline, CDR1 is SGHRS and CDR2 is YFSETQ. This CDR3 reads CASRDLSGLQNEQFF. CDR3 DNA sequence: TGCGCCAGCAGAGACTTATCGGGTTTACAGAATGAGCAGTTCTTC.

This clonotype was observed many times. This chain joins TRBV5-6 and TRBJ2-7; 10 bases are shared with TRBD2. The junction had 8 bases not matched to a gene; V was cut back by 4 bases and J by 4 bases. Germline CDR1 is SGHDT and CDR2 is YYEEEE. This CDR3 has 15 amino acids. The DNA of the CDR3 is TGTGCCAGCAGCCTAAGTAGGACTAGCGGTTACGAGCAGTACTTC. This translates into CASSLSRTSGYEQYF.

The rearrangement joins TRBV5-1 to TRBJ2-5, with TRBD2 matching over 8 bases. The CDR3 loop spans 15 amino acids. Looked up from germline, CDR1 is SGHRS and CDR2 is YFSETQ. The trim removed 3 bases at V and 7 bases at J, leaving 11 bases unmatched. Here the CDR3 DNA reads TGCGCCAGCAGCTCGTTAGCGGGACCCTCAAGGACCCAGTACTTC. Translated: CASSSLAGPSRTQYF.

In this sample, this clonotype turned up a few times. This chain joins TRBV25-1 and TRBJ2-3; D might be TRBD2 (5 bases). CDR1 is MGHDK, CDR2 SYGVNS, per germline. Trimming removed 7 bases at V and 1 base at J, with 9 bases between. There are 13 residues in the CDR3. The CDR3 DNA is TGTGCCAGCATACGGGGAGGCACAGATACGCAGTATTTT. Residues: CASIRGGTDTQYF.

This clonotype has just one count. This sequence joins TRBV27 and TRBJ1-2; 10 nucleotides align to TRBD1. The CDR3 is 15 amino acids. Germline trimming cut 5 bases from V and 6 bases from J; bases unmatched to any gene: 9. Germline-derived CDR1 and CDR2 are MNHEY and SMNVEV (reference sequence). The CDR3 nucleotides read TGTGCCAGCAGTAGTATCCGACAGGGGGCCAATGGCTACACCTTC. Protein: CASSSIRQGANGYTF.

This sequence joins TRBV5-1 and TRBJ1-2; the D gene is possibly TRBD1 (6 bases). The CDR3 has 16 amino acids. The germline gives CDR1 SGHRS, CDR2 YFSETQ. V was clipped by 0 bases and J by 2 bases, with 14 bases between them. The CDR3 nucleotides read TGCGCCAGCAGCTTGGCCCAGGGGAGTCCAAACTATGGCTACACCTTC. Protein sequence: CASSLAQGSPNYGYTF.

CDR3 loop: CASSQDRLSSYEQYF. In DNA, the CDR3 is TGTGCCAGCAGCCAGGACAGGCTGAGCTCCTACGAGCAGTACTTC. The gene calls are TRBV28 and TRBJ2-7; 7 nucleotides line up with TRBD1. CDR3 length: 15 amino acids. J lost 0 bases, V lost 6 bases, and 8 bases had no gene match. Germline V gene sequence: CDR1 MDHEN, CDR2 SYDVKM. Full variable domain (rest looked up from reference TRBV28 and TRBJ2-7): DVKVTQSSRYLVKRTGEKVFLECVQDMDHENMFWYRQDPGLGLRLIYFSYDVKMKEKGDIPEGYSVSREKKERFSLILESASTNQTSMYLCASSQDRLSSYEQYFGPGTRLTVT.

The table lists this clonotype with a few counts. J is TRBJ2-1 and V is TRBV4-1, with D perhaps given as TRBD1 or TRBD2 (6 bases each). This CDR3 is built from 13 residues. V was pared by 1 base and J by 7 bases, with 8 bases between. Germline V gene data show CDR1 as MGHRA and CDR2 as YSYEKL. The DNA for the CDR3 is TGCGCCAGCAGCCAAGTAGGGGGGAATGAGCAGTTCTTC. It specifies CASSQVGGNEQFF.

The chain is built from TRBV28 and TRBJ2-5; no reliable D call. The V gene's germline CDR1 is MDHEN and CDR2 SYDVKM. Trimming removed 8 bases at V and 13 bases at J, with 14 bases between. This CDR3 has 10 residues. The CDR3 region is CASLLPSSYF. Written as DNA, the CDR3 is TGTGCCAGCCTTTTGCCAAGCTCGTACTTC.

This chain uses TRBV29-1 with TRBJ1-2; TRBD1 might be the D (5 bases). Looked up from germline, CDR1 is SQVTM and CDR2 is ANQGSEA. Deletions cut 7 bases from V and 6 bases from J, with 12 bases between. The CDR3 is made up of 11 amino acids. The CDR3 bases are TGCAGCGCACAGTTGGGGGATGGCTACACCTTC. Its translation: CSAQLGDGYTF.

The gene calls are TRBV7-2 and TRBJ2-3; TRBD1 might be the D (6 bases). The CDR3 is 17 residues long. Germline assignment: CDR1 SGHTA and CDR2 FQGNSA. The V gene lost 4 bases and the J gene lost 3 bases, with 20 bases spanning the gap. CDR3 in amino acids: CASSSNAPGQYTDTQYF. The CDR3 DNA is TGTGCCAGCAGCTCGAACGCCCCGGGACAATATACAGATACGCAGTATTTT.

The rearrangement links TRBV20-1 to TRBJ2-5, with D uncertain. The CDR3 spans 14 residues. V was pared by 5 bases and J by 11 bases, with 24 bases between. Germline V gene data show CDR1 as DFQATT and CDR2 as SNEGSKA (reference sequence). The CDR3 protein is CSALTPSSTYKQYF. The CDR3 coding sequence is TGCAGTGCTCTGACACCATCTTCCACCTACAAGCAGTACTTC.

Only a few counts were recorded for this clonotype. This CDR3 reads CSARLSGRQETQYF. The CDR3 DNA sequence: TGCAGTGCTAGACTTAGCGGGAGACAAGAGACCCAGTACTTC. The rearrangement uses TRBV20-1 and TRBJ2-5; the match to TRBD2 covers 9 bases. CDR3 length equals 14 residues. In germline, CDR1 is DFQATT, CDR2 SNEGSKA (reference sequence). V was clipped by 2 bases and J by 2 bases; unmatched bases: 3.

The chain combines TRBV10-2 with TRBJ2-5, with a weak D call TRBD1 (6 bases). V lost 8 bases, J lost 5 bases, and 12 bases lay in between. This CDR3 has 12 residues. Germline CDR1 WSHSY, CDR2 SAAADI. CDR3 nucleotides: TGCGCCAGCCTTCAGGGGACGGAGACCCAGTACTTC. Translating gives CASLQGTETQYF.

This clonotype occurred a few times. The chain joins TRBV7-2 to TRBJ2-7; D may be TRBD1 (6 bases). Germline CDR1 SGHTA, CDR2 FQGNSA. Between the trimmed V and J ends, which lost 2 bases and 4 bases, there was a span of 9 bases. The CDR3 is made up of 13 amino acids. The CDR3 bases are TGTGCCAGCAGCTTACCAACAGGGTACGAGCAGTACTTC. Its translation is CASSLPTGYEQYF.

This rearrangement joins TRBV6-2 or TRBV6-3 to TRBJ1-5; D gene ambiguous. V was cut by 6 bases and J by 0 bases, with 15 bases left in between. From germline, CDR1 is MNHEY and CDR2 SVGEGT. The CDR3 sequence is 16 residues long. CDR3 sequence reads: CASSRTETHSNQPQHF. CDR3 sequence (DNA): TGTGCCAGCAGCCGTACAGAAACCCATAGCAATCAGCCCCAGCATTTT.

The chain carries TRBV4-1 and TRBJ2-3, with 12 bases matching TRBD2. V dropped 4 bases and J dropped 6; count of bases not matched to a gene: 8. The CDR3 is 16 amino acids. Germline V gene sequence: CDR1 MGHRA, CDR2 YSYEKL. The CDR3 sequence: CASSLRLAGVGDTQYF. Written as DNA, the CDR3 is TGCGCCAGCAGCCTTCGACTAGCGGGAGTTGGGGATACGCAGTATTTT.

This clonotype came up a few times. This chain connects TRBV27 to TRBJ2-7; a weak D match, TRBD1 (6 bases). The V end lost 2 bases, the J end lost 1 base, and 12 bases lay between the germline ends. Germline V gives CDR1 MNHEY, CDR2 SMNVEV (reference sequence). This CDR3 region has 15 residues. CDR3 in amino acids: CASSLKGQGSYEQYF. CDR3 DNA: TGTGCCAGCAGTTTAAAGGGGCAGGGGTCCTACGAGCAGTACTTC.

V gene TRBV29-1 combines with J gene TRBJ1-4, with D perhaps TRBD1 (6 bases). The CDR3 has 13 amino acids. Looked up from germline, CDR1 is SQVTM and CDR2 is ANQGSEA. V was clipped by 5 bases and J by 2 bases, with 9 bases between them. As DNA, the CDR3 is TGCAGCGTTACGGGGGCGACTAATGAAAAACTGTTTTTT. Its translation: CSVTGATNEKLFF.

The sample holds one count of this clonotype. One base away lies a much larger clone, so this may be a sequencing read error. This chain connects TRBV29-1 to TRBJ2-7; perhaps TRBD1 as D (6 bases). V gave up 7 bases and J gave up 0 bases, with 10 bases separating them. Germline CDR1 is SQVTM and CDR2 is ANQGSEA. This CDR3 is built from 12 residues. CDR3 loop: CSAQDSSYEQYF. DNA of the CDR3: TGCAGCGCCCAGGACAGCTCCTACGAGCAGTACTTC.